A single sample gave rise to the 15 T cell receptor beta chains below, sequenced in a study of T cell responses to AZD1222 COVID-19 vaccine. Clones were read by immunoSEQ multiplex PCR, and TCRdb kept only the in-frame ones, dropping some. The sample consists of about 78,000 clones, 75% to 90% of them appearing once. The starting material was peripheral blood, obtained on day 0 of AZD1222 vaccination. Receptor source: an adult in good health.

This sequence joins TRBV18 and TRBJ2-1; 8 bases align to TRBD2. There are 18 residues in the CDR3. V shed 3 bases and J 0 bases; nucleotides not matched to a gene: 10. Germline CDR1 KGHSH, CDR2 LQKENI. In DNA, the CDR3 is TGTGCCAGCTCACCCCGGATAGCGGGACCCAGCTCCTACAATGAGCAGTTCTTC. Translated: CASSPRIAGPSSYNEQFF.

The chain combines TRBV27 with TRBJ2-5; possible D gene TRBD1, 6 bases. This CDR3 region has 13 residues. Germline-derived CDR1 and CDR2 are MNHEY and SMNVEV (reference sequence). The V gene lost 6 bases and the J gene lost 5 bases, with 13 bases spanning the gap. The CDR3 spells CASRWGRGETQYF. The CDR3 DNA is TGTGCCAGCAGGTGGGGGCGCGGGGAGACCCAGTACTTC.

The chain joins TRBV5-4 to TRBJ1-4; D not resolved. From germline, CDR1 is SGHNT and CDR2 YYREEE (reference sequence). CDR3 length equals 15 residues. Deletions cut 1 base from V and 0 bases from J, with 7 bases between. CDR3 region: CASSLWSATNEKLFF. CDR3 DNA sequence: TGTGCCAGCAGCTTGTGGTCAGCAACTAATGAAAAACTGTTTTTT.

The chain uses TRBV29-1 and TRBJ2-1; D is uncertain. Germline V gene data show CDR1 as SQVTM and CDR2 as ANQGSEA. V shed 8 bases and J shed 3 bases, with 11 bases lying between them. This CDR3 comprises 12 residues. This CDR3 is CSLLWDYNEQFF. The CDR3 DNA is TGCAGCCTTCTTTGGGACTACAATGAGCAGTTCTTC.

The V gene is TRBV7-6, the J gene TRBJ2-1; D tentatively reads TRBD1 or TRBD2 (6 bases each). Between the trimmed V and J ends, which lost 3 bases and 0 bases, there was a span of 12 bases. Per germline, CDR1 SGHVS and CDR2 FNYEAQ. This CDR3 spans 16 amino acids. For the CDR3, the DNA is TGTGCCAGCAGCTTCCGGGGGCAAAGCTCCTACAATGAGCAGTTCTTC. Encoded protein: CASSFRGQSSYNEQFF.

The rearrangement links TRBV7-2 to TRBJ2-2; 9 bases are shared with TRBD1. CDR3 length: 18 amino acids. V was clipped by 1 base and J by 7 bases; unmatched bases: 13. Germline CDR1 is SGHTA and CDR2 is FQGNSA. The CDR3: CASSLELKRQGDHGELFF. DNA of the CDR3: TGTGCCAGCAGCTTAGAATTAAAGAGACAGGGGGACCACGGGGAGCTGTTTTTT.

The CDR3 reads CASSLDVERAFF. For the CDR3, the DNA is TGTGCCAGCAGCTTAGATGTGGAGCGGGCTTTCTTT. V and J are TRBV7-9 and TRBJ1-1; D is uncertain. The CDR3 runs to 12 residues. CDR1 and CDR2 from the germline V gene are SEHNR and FQNEAQ (reference sequence). V shed 1 base and J shed 11 bases, with 11 bases lying between them.

The chain carries TRBV3-1 (or the pseudogene TRBV3-2) and TRBJ1-1; unclear D gene. The CDR3 contains 12 residues. Germline CDR1 LGHDT, CDR2 YNNKEL (reference sequence). Deletions cut 3 bases from V and 4 bases from J, with 6 bases between. This CDR3 reads CASSHGFTEAFF. In DNA, the CDR3 is TGTGCCAGCAGCCATGGGTTCACTGAAGCTTTCTTT.

The V call is TRBV5-1, the J call TRBJ1-3; D is uncertain. CDR1 SGHRS and CDR2 YFSETQ come from the germline V gene. The V end was cut by 4 bases, the J end by 0 bases, with 14 bases between. The CDR3 extends over 16 amino acids. CDR3: CASSAELTISGNTIYF. The CDR3 DNA follows: TGCGCCAGCAGCGCAGAACTAACAATCTCTGGAAACACCATATATTTT.

The genes are TRBV30 and TRBJ1-1; 9 bases map to TRBD1. The CDR3 length is 19 residues. CDR1 is GTSNPN and CDR2 is SVGIG in the germline V gene (reference sequence). The V gene end was trimmed by 0 bases and the J gene end by 0 bases; junction bases not matched to a gene: 14. CDR3 in amino acids: CAWSVFFPGQGRVNTEAFF. CDR3 in DNA: TGTGCCTGGAGTGTATTTTTTCCGGGACAGGGTCGGGTGAACACTGAAGCTTTCTTT.

The gene calls are TRBV7-3 and TRBJ1-6; a possible D gene is TRBD1 (5 bases). The germline V and J ends were trimmed by 4 bases and 8 bases, with 9 bases remaining between them. Germline CDR1 is SGHTA and CDR2 is FQGTGA. The CDR3 loop spans 13 amino acids. The CDR3 bases are TGTGCCAGCAGCTGGGACTCCGATTCACCCCTCCACTTT. The encoded protein is CASSWDSDSPLHF.

V usage is TRBV12-3 or TRBV12-4 and J usage is TRBJ1-6, with 8 positions matching TRBD1. This CDR3 is built from 13 residues. V shed 5 bases, J shed 9 bases, and the junction held 3 bases outside the gene matches. For the CDR3, the DNA is TGTGCCAGCAGTATCAGGGGGCCTTCACCCCTCCACTTT. Residues: CASSIRGPSPLHF.

The chain uses TRBV15 and TRBJ2-7; D remains ambiguous. Between the trimmed V and J ends, which lost 0 bases and 0 bases, there was a span of 9 bases. The CDR3 covers 15 residues. Germline CDR1 and CDR2: LNHNV and YYDKDF (reference sequence). The CDR3 region has the DNA TGTGCCACCAGCAGAGACCCGAGGAGCTCCTACGAGCAGTACTTC. Its translation is CATSRDPRSSYEQYF.

This clone was recorded once. The chain links TRBV12-3 or TRBV12-4 to TRBJ2-5, with D hard to call. This CDR3 is 11 amino acids long. Trimming removed 8 bases from V and 2 bases from J, with 6 bases in between. In DNA form, the CDR3 reads TGTGCCAGCGGTGTACAAGAGACCCAGTACTTC. Its translation: CASGVQETQYF.

The chain carries TRBV18 and TRBJ1-1, with D unclear. Between the trimmed V and J ends, which lost 2 bases and 4 bases, there was a span of 23 bases. The CDR3 has 18 residues. Germline-derived CDR1 and CDR2 are KGHSH and LQKENI. The CDR3 loop reads CASSPGLGFDGPPTEAFF. The CDR3 nucleotides are TGTGCCAGCTCACCAGGGTTGGGCTTCGACGGCCCGCCCACTGAAGCTTTCTTT.